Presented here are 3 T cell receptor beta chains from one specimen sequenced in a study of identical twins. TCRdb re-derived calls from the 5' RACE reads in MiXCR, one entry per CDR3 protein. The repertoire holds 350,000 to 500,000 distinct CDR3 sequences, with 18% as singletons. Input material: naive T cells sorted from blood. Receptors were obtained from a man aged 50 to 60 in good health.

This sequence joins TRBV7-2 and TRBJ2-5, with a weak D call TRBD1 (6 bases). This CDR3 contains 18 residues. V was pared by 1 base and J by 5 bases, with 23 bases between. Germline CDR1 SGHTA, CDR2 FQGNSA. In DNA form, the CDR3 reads TGTGCCAGCAGCTTAGGGCGTACCATATCGACAGGCTGGGAGACCCAGTACTTC. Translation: CASSLGRTISTGWETQYF. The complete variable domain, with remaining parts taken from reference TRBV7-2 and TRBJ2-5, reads GAGVSQSPSNKVTEKGKDVELRCDPISGHTALYWYRQSLGQGLEFLIYFQGNSAPDKSGLPSDRFSAERTGGSVSTLTIQRTQQEDSAVYLCASSLGRTISTGWETQYFGPGTRLLVL.

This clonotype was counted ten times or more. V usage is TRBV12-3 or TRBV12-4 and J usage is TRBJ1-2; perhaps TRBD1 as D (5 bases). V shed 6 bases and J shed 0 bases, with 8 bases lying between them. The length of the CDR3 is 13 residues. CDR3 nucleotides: TGTGCCAGCAGCCGGGGCCCTAACTATGGCTACACCTTC. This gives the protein CASSRGPNYGYTF.

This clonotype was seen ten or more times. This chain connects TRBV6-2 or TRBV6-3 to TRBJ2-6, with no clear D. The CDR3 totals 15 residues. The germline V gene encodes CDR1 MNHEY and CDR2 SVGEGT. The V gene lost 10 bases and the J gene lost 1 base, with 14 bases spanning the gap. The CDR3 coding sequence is TGTGCCACTTCGACCGTCGATTCTGGGGCCAACGTCCTGACTTTC. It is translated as CATSTVDSGANVLTF.